Given below is one T cell receptor (beta chain) in context. Its target antigen remains unknown. Base quality data are lacking; no much larger clone is found one base away. This specimen comes from a study of T cell responses to AZD1222 COVID-19 vaccine (dated by TCRdb to about 2021). Study-level background: AZD1222 recipients with second doses at about 4 weeks or about 12 weeks were pooled, because spike-specific TCR depth and breadth did not differ between schedules. TCR sequencing covered 233 trial participants: nearly 210 given two doses of AZD1222 and some 25 given two doses of MenACWY control vaccine. Enrollment into the trials was organized by age into subgroups of 18-55, 56-69 and 70-plus years, and those subgroups contained approximately 160, 26 and 62 TCR-sequenced participants, respectively.

The CDR3 regions of human TCRbeta chains were analyzed by immunosequencing. The original methods were these. Repertoire TCRs were matched against a reference library of SARS-CoV-2-specific TCRs generated with the MIRA antigen-specificity platform. Breadth was defined as the fraction of unique TCRs that were SARS-CoV-2-associated. Depth was defined as the fraction of total T cells that were SARS-CoV-2-associated. Using the MIRA data, each spike-specific TCR was assigned both to the spike region to which the TCR was reactive and to a CD4 or CD8 class. Log10-transformed breadth and depth values were compared by one-way ANOVA with Sidak's multiple comparisons tests. This immuneACCESS table, as held by TCRdb, lists in-frame sequences with V and J called but not all clones. Of the missing ones, under half trace to an unresolved V gene in checked studies; the others have no known cause. The V and J calls and clone size come from that table; D and trimming were worked out from the DNA. Across this sample there are more than 85,000 clones, with about four fifths seen only once. Together, the top ten hold less than 5% of the sample.

V loses 7 bases of germline sequence and J loses 3 bases, and the interval between the two ends is 6 bases. The germline V gene encodes CDR1 SQVTM and CDR2 ANQGSEA. Spanning cysteine to phenylalanine, the CDR3 consists of 10 amino acids. The CDR3 DNA has 30 bases and is translated from base 1. Study-wide conclusions, independent of this receptor: Epitopes outside the regions mutated in the B.1.351 and B.1.1.7 variants were reportedly recognized by nearly half of the unique spike-specific TCRs. A significant rise in spike-specific TCR breadth and depth was observed after two AZD1222 doses relative to day 0 and relative to MenACWY recipients. Participants were mostly white British, with more females than males. The authors suggested clonal diversity may have been underestimated. In the small 56-69-year group, the increase in depth fell short of significance, most likely because of low power. CD4 TCRs associated with the vaccine covered the entire spike protein, and the dominant responses were in regions 160-218 and 743-854. Conclusions about previously exposed vaccinees are limited because only six or seven AZD1222 recipients were SARS-CoV-2 seropositive at baseline. Because no samples from the day 14 peak response were available, repertoires could be characterized only after the peak T cell response.

Sample time point, as interpreted from the label and publication: baseline before first vaccination. Vaccinee samples came from UK trials COV001 and COV002, including a single-blind randomized controlled phase 2/3 trial of AZD1222 (ChAdOx1 nCoV-19) in healthy adults. For TCRbeta chain sequencing, PBMC samples from trial participants were taken at day 0 and at day 28 after the second dose. Sequencing used peripheral blood, obtained on day 0 of AZD1222 vaccination. The source is an adult in good health. This chain is built from TRBV29-1 and TRBJ1-1; no D gene call is confident. The encoded CDR3 is CSAAHTEAFF. Read as DNA, the sequence is TGCAGCGCCGCCCACACTGAAGCTTTCTTT.